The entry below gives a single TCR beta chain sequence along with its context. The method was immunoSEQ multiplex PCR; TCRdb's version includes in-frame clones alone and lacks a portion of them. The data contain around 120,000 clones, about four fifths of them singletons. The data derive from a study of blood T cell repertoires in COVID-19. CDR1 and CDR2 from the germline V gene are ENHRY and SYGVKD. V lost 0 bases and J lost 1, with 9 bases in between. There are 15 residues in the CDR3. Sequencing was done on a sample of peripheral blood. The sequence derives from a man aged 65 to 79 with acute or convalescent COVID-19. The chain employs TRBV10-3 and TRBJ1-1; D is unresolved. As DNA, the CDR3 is TGTGCCATCAGTGAGTCCGCGTCCTCGAACACTGAAGCTTTCTTT. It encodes CAISESASSNTEAFF.